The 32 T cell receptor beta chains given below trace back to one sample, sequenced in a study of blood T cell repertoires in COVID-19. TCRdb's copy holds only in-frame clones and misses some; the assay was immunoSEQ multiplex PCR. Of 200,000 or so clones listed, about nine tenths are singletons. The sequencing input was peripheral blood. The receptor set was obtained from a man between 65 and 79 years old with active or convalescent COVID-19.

The CDR3 loop reads CASGQGGNTGELFF. CDR3 nucleotide sequence: TGTGCCAGTGGACAGGGGGGGAACACCGGGGAGCTGTTTTTT. The chain links TRBV19 to TRBJ2-2; the match to TRBD1 covers 10 bases. This CDR3 is 14 amino acids long. V shed 8 bases and J 1 base; nucleotides not matched to a gene: 1. CDR1 and CDR2 (germline): LNHDA, SQIVND (reference sequence).

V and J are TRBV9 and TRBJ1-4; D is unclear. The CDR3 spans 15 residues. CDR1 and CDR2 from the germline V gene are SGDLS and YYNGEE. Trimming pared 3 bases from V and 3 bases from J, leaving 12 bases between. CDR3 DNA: TGTGCCAGCAGCGCCGCAGTTAGCCCTAATGAAAAACTGTTTTTT. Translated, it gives CASSAAVSPNEKLFF.

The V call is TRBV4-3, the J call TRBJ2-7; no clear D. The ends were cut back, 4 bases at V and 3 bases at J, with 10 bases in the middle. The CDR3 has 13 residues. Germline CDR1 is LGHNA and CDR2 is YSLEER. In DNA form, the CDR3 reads TGCGCCAGCAGCCGCGCGGCACACTACGAGCAGTACTTC. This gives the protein CASSRAAHYEQYF.

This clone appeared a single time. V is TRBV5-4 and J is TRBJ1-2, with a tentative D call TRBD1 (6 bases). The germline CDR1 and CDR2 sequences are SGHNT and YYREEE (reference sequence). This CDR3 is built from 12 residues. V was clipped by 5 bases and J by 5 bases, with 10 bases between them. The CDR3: CASSGQPYGYTF. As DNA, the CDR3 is TGTGCCAGCAGTGGACAGCCTTATGGCTACACCTTC.

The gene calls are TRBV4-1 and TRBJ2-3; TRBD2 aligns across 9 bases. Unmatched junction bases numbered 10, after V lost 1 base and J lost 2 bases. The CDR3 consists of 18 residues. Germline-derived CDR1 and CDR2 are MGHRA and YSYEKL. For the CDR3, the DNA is TGCGCCAGCAGCCAAGTCCCGACTAGCGGCCCCCCCACAGATACGCAGTATTTT. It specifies CASSQVPTSGPPTDTQYF.

The CDR3 nucleotides read TGTGCCAGCAGCTTGGGTAGCGGGAGACTGTACGAGCAGTACTTC. Translated, it gives CASSLGSGRLYEQYF. This chain links TRBV11-2 with TRBJ2-7, with 9 bases matching TRBD2. CDR1 is SGHAT and CDR2 is FQNNGV in the germline V gene. The V segment lost 3 bases and the J segment 4 bases; nucleotides outside the gene matches: 7. The CDR3 contains 15 residues.

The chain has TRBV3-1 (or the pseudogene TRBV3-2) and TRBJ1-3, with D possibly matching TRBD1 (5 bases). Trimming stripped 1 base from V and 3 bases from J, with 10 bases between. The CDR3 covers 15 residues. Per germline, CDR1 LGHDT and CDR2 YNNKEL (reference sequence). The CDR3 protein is CASSQGGGSGNTIYF. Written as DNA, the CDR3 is TGTGCCAGCAGCCAAGGGGGCGGAAGTGGAAACACCATATATTTT.

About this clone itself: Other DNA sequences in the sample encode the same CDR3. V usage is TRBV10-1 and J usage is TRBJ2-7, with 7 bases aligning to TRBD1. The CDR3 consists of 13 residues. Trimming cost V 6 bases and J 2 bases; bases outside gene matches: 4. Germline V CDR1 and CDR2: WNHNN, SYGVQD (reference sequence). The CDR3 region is CASSEGTAYEQYF. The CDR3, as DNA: TGCGCCAGCAGCGAAGGGACAGCCTACGAGCAGTACTTC.

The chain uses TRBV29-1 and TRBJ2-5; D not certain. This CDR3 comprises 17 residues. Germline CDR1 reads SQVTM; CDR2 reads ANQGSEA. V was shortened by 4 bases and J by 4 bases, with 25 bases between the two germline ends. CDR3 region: CSVGGTSVRYAVETQYF. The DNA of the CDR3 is TGCAGCGTTGGTGGCACTTCAGTGCGTTACGCGGTAGAGACCCAGTACTTC.

As DNA, the CDR3 is TGTGCCACCAGCGGAGGGGCGTACAATGAGCAGTTCTTC. Amino acid sequence: CATSGGAYNEQFF. The chain couples TRBV24-1 to TRBJ2-1, with D maybe TRBD2 (6 bases). The germline gives CDR1 KGHDR, CDR2 SFDVKD. CDR3 length equals 13 residues. V was clipped by 7 bases and J by 4 bases, with 10 bases between them.

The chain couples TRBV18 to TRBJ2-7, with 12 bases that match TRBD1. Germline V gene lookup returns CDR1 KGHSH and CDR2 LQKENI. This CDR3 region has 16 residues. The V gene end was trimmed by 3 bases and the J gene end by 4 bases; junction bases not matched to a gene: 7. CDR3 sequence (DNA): TGTGCCAGCTCACCTGGGACAGGGGGCCGAACGTACGAGCAGTACTTC. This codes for CASSPGTGGRTYEQYF.

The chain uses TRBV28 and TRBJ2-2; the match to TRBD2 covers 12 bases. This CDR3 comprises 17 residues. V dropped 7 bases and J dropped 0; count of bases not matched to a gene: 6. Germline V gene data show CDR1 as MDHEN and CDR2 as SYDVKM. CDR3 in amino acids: CASKSPSGGANTGELFF. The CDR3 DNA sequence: TGTGCCAGCAAGTCCCCTAGCGGGGGGGCGAACACCGGGGAGCTGTTTTTT.

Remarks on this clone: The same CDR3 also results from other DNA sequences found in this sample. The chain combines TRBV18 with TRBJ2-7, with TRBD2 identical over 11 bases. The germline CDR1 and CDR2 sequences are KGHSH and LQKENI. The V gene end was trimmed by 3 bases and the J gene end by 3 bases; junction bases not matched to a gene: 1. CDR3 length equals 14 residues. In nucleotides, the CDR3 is TGTGCCAGCTCACCCGGGACTAGCGGCTACGAGCAGTACTTC. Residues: CASSPGTSGYEQYF.

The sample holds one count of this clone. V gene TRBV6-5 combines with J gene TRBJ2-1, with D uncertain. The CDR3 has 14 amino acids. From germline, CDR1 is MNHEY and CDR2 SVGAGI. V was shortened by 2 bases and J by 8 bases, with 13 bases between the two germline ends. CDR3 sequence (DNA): TGTGCCAGCAGTTACGTCACAGAGATGGATGAGCAGTTCTTC. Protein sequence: CASSYVTEMDEQFF.

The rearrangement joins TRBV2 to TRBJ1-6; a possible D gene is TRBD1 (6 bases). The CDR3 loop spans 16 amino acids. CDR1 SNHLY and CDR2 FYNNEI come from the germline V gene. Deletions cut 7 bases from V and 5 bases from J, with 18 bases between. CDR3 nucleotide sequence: TGTGCCAGCACCAAACGACAGGCACAGAATAATTCACCCCTCCACTTT. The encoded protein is CASTKRQAQNNSPLHF.

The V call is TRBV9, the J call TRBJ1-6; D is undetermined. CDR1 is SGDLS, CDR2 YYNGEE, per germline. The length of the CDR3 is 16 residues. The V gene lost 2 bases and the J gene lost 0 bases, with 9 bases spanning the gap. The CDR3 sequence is CASSVTDSSYNSPLHF. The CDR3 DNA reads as TGTGCCAGCAGCGTCACAGATAGCTCCTATAATTCACCCCTCCACTTT.

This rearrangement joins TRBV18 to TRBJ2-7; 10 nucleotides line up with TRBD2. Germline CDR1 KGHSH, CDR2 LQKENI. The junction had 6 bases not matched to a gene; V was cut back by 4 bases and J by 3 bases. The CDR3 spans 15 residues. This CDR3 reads CASSQGLADFYEQYF. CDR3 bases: TGTGCCAGCTCACAAGGACTAGCGGACTTCTACGAGCAGTACTTC.

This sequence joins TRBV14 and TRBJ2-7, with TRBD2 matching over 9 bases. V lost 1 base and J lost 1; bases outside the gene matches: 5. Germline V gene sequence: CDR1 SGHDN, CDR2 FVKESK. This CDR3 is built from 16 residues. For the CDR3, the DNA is TGTGCCAGCAGCCAAGGGGGACTAGCCTCTTCCTACGAGCAGTACTTC. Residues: CASSQGGLASSYEQYF.

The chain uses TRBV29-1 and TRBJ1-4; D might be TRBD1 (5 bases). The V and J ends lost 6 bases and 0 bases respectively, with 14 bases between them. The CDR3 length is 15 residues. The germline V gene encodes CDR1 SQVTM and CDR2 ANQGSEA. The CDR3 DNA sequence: TGCAGCGTCGTCGACCAGACAGCAACTAATGAAAAACTGTTTTTT. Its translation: CSVVDQTATNEKLFF.

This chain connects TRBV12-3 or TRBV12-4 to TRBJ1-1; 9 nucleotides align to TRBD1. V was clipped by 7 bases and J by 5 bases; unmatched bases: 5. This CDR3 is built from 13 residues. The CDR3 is CASTRQGDTEAFF. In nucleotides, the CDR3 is TGTGCCAGCACCCGACAGGGGGATACTGAAGCTTTCTTT.

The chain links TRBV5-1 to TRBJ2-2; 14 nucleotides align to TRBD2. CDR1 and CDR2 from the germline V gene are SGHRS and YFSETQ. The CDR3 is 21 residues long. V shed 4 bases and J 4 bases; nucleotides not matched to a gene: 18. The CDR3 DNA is TGCGCCAGCAGCATGCTCCCGAGGGGACTAGCGGGAGTCGGGGGCACCGGGGAGCTGTTTTTT. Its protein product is CASSMLPRGLAGVGGTGELFF.

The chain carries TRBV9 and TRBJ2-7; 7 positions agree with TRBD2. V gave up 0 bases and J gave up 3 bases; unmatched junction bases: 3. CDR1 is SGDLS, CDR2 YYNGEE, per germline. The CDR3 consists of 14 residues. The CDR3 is CASSVEPSGYEQYF. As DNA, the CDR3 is TGTGCCAGCAGCGTAGAACCTAGCGGCTACGAGCAGTACTTC.

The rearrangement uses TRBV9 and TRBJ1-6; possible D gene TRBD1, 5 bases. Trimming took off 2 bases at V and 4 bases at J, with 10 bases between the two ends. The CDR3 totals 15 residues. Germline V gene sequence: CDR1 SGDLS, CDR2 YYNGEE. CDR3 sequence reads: CASSVRGTYNSPLHF. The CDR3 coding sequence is TGTGCCAGCAGCGTCCGGGGGACGTATAATTCACCCCTCCACTTT.

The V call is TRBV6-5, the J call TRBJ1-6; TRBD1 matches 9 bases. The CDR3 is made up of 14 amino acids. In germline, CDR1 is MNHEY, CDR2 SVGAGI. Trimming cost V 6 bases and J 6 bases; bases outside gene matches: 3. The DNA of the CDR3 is TGTGCCAGCAGCGGACAGGGGATTAATTCACCCCTCCACTTT. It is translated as CASSGQGINSPLHF.

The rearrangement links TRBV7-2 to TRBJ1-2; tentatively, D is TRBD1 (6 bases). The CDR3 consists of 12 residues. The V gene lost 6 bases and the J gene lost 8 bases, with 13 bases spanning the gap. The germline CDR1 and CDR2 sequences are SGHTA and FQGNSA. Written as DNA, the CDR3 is TGTGCCAGCAGTTTTGTAGGGGGAGGCTACACCTTC. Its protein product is CASSFVGGGYTF.

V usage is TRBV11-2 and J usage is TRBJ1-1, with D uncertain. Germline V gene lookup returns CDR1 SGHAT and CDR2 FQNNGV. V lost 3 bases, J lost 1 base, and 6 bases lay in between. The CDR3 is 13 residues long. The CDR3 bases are TGTGCCAGCAGCTTTTCCCGGAACACTGAAGCTTTCTTT. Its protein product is CASSFSRNTEAFF.

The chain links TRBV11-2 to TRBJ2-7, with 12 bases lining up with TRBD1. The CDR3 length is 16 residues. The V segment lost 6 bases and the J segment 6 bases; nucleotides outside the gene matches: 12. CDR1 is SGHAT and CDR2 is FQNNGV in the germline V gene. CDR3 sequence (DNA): TGTGCCAGCAGAGTCCCGCCGGGACAGGGGGCTCTCGAGCAGTACTTC. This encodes CASRVPPGQGALEQYF.

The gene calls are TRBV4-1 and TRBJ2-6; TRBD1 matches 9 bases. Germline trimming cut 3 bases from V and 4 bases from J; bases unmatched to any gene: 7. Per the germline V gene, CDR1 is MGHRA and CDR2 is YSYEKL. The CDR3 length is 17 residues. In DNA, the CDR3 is TGCGCCAGCAGCCAGCGGGACAGGGTATGGGGGGCCAACGTCCTGACTTTC. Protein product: CASSQRDRVWGANVLTF.

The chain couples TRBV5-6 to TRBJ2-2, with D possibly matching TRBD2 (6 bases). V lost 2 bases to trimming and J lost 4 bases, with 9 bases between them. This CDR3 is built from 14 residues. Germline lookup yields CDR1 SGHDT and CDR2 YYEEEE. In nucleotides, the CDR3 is TGTGCCAGCAGCTTTACTAGCAGCACCGGGGAGCTGTTTTTT. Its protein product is CASSFTSSTGELFF.

CDR3 in DNA: TGTGCCAGCAGTCCCTGGGGGGGCCATTCACCCCTCCACTTT. Protein product: CASSPWGGHSPLHF. This chain uses TRBV2 with TRBJ1-6, with D perhaps matching TRBD1 (6 bases). The length of the CDR3 is 14 residues. Germline assignment: CDR1 SNHLY and CDR2 FYNNEI. V shed 5 bases and J shed 8 bases, with 13 bases lying between them.

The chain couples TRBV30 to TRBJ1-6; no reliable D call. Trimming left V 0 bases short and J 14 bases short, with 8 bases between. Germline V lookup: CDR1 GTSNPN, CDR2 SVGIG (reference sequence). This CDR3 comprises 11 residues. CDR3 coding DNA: TGTGCCTGGAGTGTATCGAGATCCCTCCACTTT. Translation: CAWSVSRSLHF.

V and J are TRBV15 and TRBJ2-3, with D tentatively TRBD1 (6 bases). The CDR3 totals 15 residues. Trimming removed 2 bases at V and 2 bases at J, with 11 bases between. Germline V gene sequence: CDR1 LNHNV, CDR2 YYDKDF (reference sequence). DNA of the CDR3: TGTGCCACCAGCAGACGTGGACAGAACACAGATACGCAGTATTTT. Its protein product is CATSRRGQNTDTQYF.